This TCR beta chain was captured by sequencing in a study of T cells in Graves' hyperthyroidism and ophthalmopathy (dated by TCRdb to between 2018 and 2021). Study-wide context: Peripheral blood was sampled at the time of initial diagnosis, prior to any treatment. The roughly 100 discovery patients were randomly divided into training and test sets at a 7:3 ratio. Once sampling was done, hyperthyroidism patients were given methimazole at a starting dose of 30 mg daily, whereas ophthalmopathy patients were given high-dose intravenous methylprednisolone. In about six Graves' hyperthyroidism patients, the study also compared T-cell repertoires from thyroid tissue with T-cell repertoires from blood. The paper describes TCR Vbeta CDR3 sequencing of more than 120 peripheral blood samples, made up of 43 ophthalmopathy patients, 70 to 75 hyperthyroidism patients and approximately 17 progressor patients. Whether ophthalmopathy could be predicted prospectively was tested in an independent validation cohort made up of under 20 hyperthyroidism patients plus 17 patients who later progressed to ophthalmopathy. A discovery cohort of roughly 100 patients, 43 with Graves' ophthalmopathy and approximately 55 with stable Graves' hyperthyroidism, was used to find distinguishing TCR V-J signatures. Points the paper makes about the study in general: Ophthalmopathy was separated from stable hyperthyroidism by a 13 V-J signature model, with around 90% sensitivity and roughly 81% specificity obtained in cross-validation and 80%/75% obtained in testing. In validation, the model predicted progression to ophthalmopathy with approximately 71% sensitivity and roughly 75% specificity, a median of roughly seven months before onset. No statistical method was used to fix the sample size in advance, and group allocation was not hidden from the investigators. Most expanded thyroid clonotypes (frequency above 0.001) were also found in blood, which suggests that blood repertoires may mirror thyroid immune responses.

In the ophthalmopathy patients, disease was moderately to severely active, with a Clinical Activity Score of 3 or more, a NOSPECS grade of 4 or more, and a duration of less than 3 months. Any patient with an uncontrolled infection, another autoimmune disease, pregnancy or lactation was excluded. Diagnoses were based on clinical symptoms, serum thyroxine and TRAb, thyroid ultrasound and orbital computed tomography. PBMCs were separated from 10 ml of fresh peripheral blood using Ficoll-Paque density gradient centrifugation. Total RNA was extracted using Trizol reagent, and RNA quality was assessed on an Agilent 2100 Bioanalyzer. The TCR beta CDR3 regions were amplified from RNA transcripts. For the first round of RT-PCR on the TCR CDR3, the HTBI primer set was used together with the Qiagen OneStep RT-PCR kit. Libraries were constructed in a second round of multiplex PCR, after which size selection and purification were performed. Sequencing of the libraries was done on an Illumina HiSeq2000 using paired-end 100 bp reads. The authors' analysis ran thus. SOAPnuke was used to process the raw data, with reads discarded if the reads contained adapters or uncalled bases, had a mean Phred below 15, or lacked an exact constant-primer or identifier match. COPE v1.2.5 was used to merge the high-quality paired reads, and each unique nucleotide sequence was defined as a clonotype. MiTCR v1.1 was used to align clonotypes to the IMGT TRBV, TRBD and TRBJ reference segments. Analysis was restricted to V-J combinations with a frequency above 0.0001, which covered roughly 99% of repertoires. A TCS score was defined as the ratio between F50 (clonal expansion) and ExV (chaos), using BLOSUM62-based TCRdist between CDR3 peptides within each V-J. Welch's t-statistics and random forest reduced just over 500 V-J features to 10 to 15, which were used in a naive Bayes classifier (R e1071). The similarity between thyroid and blood repertoires was quantified using the Morisita-Horn index. The public reads were reanalyzed by TCRdb: fastp trimming at Q25, MiXCR alignment, in-frame beta chains only. Records with the same CDR3 protein are collapsed into one entry carrying the most frequent genes and DNA. TCRdb, rather than the study authors, made the V and J calls. This sample has hundreds of thousands of distinct CDR3 sequences in its table, and under 15% of those were observed once. 3.5% to 4.5% of the sample goes to the ten largest clones.

In its sample, this clonotype was seen a few times. Its specific antigen is unknown. There are no base qualities to consult, and no much larger clone falls within one base. V and J are truncated by 6 bases and 6 bases respectively, leaving an intervening sequence of 26 bases. Looking up the germline V gene (reference sequence) yields CDR1 SEHNR and CDR2 FQNEAQ. There are 17 amino acids in the CDR3, from cysteine to phenylalanine inclusive. Only CDR3 DNA remains: 51 bases, in frame from the first base. The sample consisted of blood. The TCR sequence derives from a woman aged 40 to 55 with Graves' ophthalmopathy. The sequence joins TRBV7-9 to TRBJ1-1, and possibly TRBD1, on 6 matching bases. The DNA sequence is given as TGTGCCAGCAGGAGAGGGGGATGGGGCTCCGGCGGCCCTGAAGCTTTCTTT. Protein translation: CASRRGGWGSGGPEAFF.